The rows below give T cell receptor beta chains drawn from one sample of a study of blood T cell repertoires in COVID-19. TCRdb's copy holds only in-frame clones and misses some; the assay was immunoSEQ multiplex PCR. The table has about 190,000 clones, around 80% seen once; the top ten hold around 12%. Sequenced material: peripheral blood. The receptors here all came from a woman in her fifties or sixties with acute or convalescent COVID-19. Each CDR3 is given with its conserved first and last residue. Fields, in order: J gene, clone size, D gene, V gene, CDR3 DNA, CDR3 protein. D genes are given only for firm matches. A row's size may be missing; if present it is once, few, many or a size class.

TRBJ1-6 - - TRBV5-1 TGCGCCAGCACCGAAGCACGCGGGGGAAGCCTCCACTTT CASTEARGGSLHF
TRBJ2-2 - TRBD1 TRBV5-1 TGCGCCAGCAGCCGGGGACAGGGAGGTACCGGGGAGCTGTTTTTT CASSRGQGGTGELFF
TRBJ2-2 - TRBD1 TRBV19 TGTGCCACTTGGGACAGGGGGCAGCGGGACACCGGGGAGCTGTTTTTT CATWDRGQRDTGELFF
TRBJ2-7 - TRBD1 TRBV24-1 TGTGCCACCAGTGACCGACCCCGCCGGGACAGGGCTTCCTACGAGCAGTACTTC CATSDRPRRDRASYEQYF
TRBJ1-2 - - TRBV29-1 TGCAGCGTTGCGGAGGGCTACACCTTC CSVAEGYTF
TRBJ1-3 once - TRBV12-3/TRBV12-4 TGTGCCAGCAGTTTAGAGGGGCACACCATATATTTT CASSLEGHTIYF
TRBJ2-7 once - TRBV6-5 TGTGCCAGCAGTAGCGAGTTAGGAGGCTACGAGCAGTACTTC CASSSELGGYEQYF
TRBJ2-7 - - TRBV5-4 TGTGCCAGTAGAGGGGGTATCGGGGCCCAGCAGTACTTC CASRGGIGAQQYF
TRBJ1-3 few - TRBV29-1 TGCAGCGTTCTGGGGGCAGCCGGTGGGAACACCATATATTTT CSVLGAAGGNTIYF
TRBJ2-2 - - TRBV28 TGTGCCAGCAGCCCGAGGGGGGGTCGGAACACCGGGGAGCTGTTTTTT CASSPRGGRNTGELFF
TRBJ1-6 - - TRBV19 TGTGCCAGTAGTACTGACAGGTCTAATTCACCCCTCCACTTT CASSTDRSNSPLHF
TRBJ2-4 - - TRBV7-9 TGTGCCAGCAGCGCCACTACAGGGTATGATGGCATTCAGTACTTC CASSATTGYDGIQYF
TRBJ1-1 - TRBD1 TRBV14 TGTGCCAGCAGCCAATTGACAGGGGCCAACACTGAAGCTTTCTTT CASSQLTGANTEAFF
TRBJ2-7 - - TRBV5-1 TGCGCCAGCAGCCTAACAGGAAGCGACGAGCAGTACTTC CASSLTGSDEQYF
TRBJ2-3 - - TRBV7-2 TGTGCCAGCAGCCTCCAGGTGGGCTCAGATACGCAGTATTTT CASSLQVGSDTQYF
TRBJ2-7 - - TRBV7-2 TGTGCCAGCAGACGAGTTCAGGGTTACGAGCAGTACTTC CASRRVQGYEQYF
TRBJ1-3 few - TRBV9 TGTGCCAGCAGCCCAAGCGGCAACACCATATATTTT CASSPSGNTIYF
TRBJ1-2 - - TRBV29-1 TGCAGCGTTGAATGGAGCTATGGCTACACCTTC CSVEWSYGYTF
TRBJ2-7 few TRBD2 TRBV9 TGTGCCAGCAGCGCCTCCGGGACTACCTTAGAGCAGTACTTC CASSASGTTLEQYF
TRBJ2-1 - - TRBV10-3 TGTGCCATCAGTGGTAGCAATGAGCAGTTCTTC CAISGSNEQFF